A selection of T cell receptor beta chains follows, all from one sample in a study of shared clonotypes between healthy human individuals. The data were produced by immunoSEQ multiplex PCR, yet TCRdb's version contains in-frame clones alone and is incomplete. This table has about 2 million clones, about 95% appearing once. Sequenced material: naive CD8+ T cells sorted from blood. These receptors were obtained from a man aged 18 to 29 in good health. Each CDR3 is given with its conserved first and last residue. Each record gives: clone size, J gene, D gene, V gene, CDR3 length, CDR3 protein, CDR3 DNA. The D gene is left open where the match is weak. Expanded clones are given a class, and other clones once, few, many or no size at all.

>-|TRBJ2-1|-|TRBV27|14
CASRRRPINNEQFF
TGTGCCAGCAGAAGGCGGCCTATCAACAATGAGCAGTTCTTC
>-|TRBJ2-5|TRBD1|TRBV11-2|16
CASSDGPGTGVETQYF
TGTGCCAGCAGCGACGGCCCCGGGACAGGGGTAGAGACCCAGTACTTC
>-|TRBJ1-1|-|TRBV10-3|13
CAISEWENTEAFF
TGTGCCATCAGTGAGTGGGAGAACACTGAAGCTTTCTTT
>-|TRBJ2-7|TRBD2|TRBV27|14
CASSPLADFYEQYF
TGTGCCAGCAGTCCACTAGCGGACTTTTACGAGCAGTACTTC
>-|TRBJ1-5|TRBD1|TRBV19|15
CASSIQGAGNQPQHF
TGTGCCAGTAGTATACAGGGGGCAGGCAATCAGCCCCAGCATTTT
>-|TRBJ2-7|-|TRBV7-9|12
CASSGAGYEQYF
TGTGCCAGCAGCGGCGCAGGGTACGAGCAGTACTTC
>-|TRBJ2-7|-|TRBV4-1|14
CASSQVGDGYGQYF
TGCGCCAGCAGCCAAGTGGGCGATGGCTACGGGCAGTACTTC
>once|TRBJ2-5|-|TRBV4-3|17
CASSQDLGEVGGETQYF
TGCGCCAGCAGCCAAGACCTGGGGGAGGTAGGAGGAGAGACCCAGTACTTC
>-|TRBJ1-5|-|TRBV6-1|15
CASSVTGTSIQPQHF
TGTGCCAGCAGTGTAACCGGGACAAGCATTCAGCCCCAGCATTTT
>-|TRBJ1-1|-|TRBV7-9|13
CASSSPVNTEAFF
TGTGCCAGCAGCTCCCCCGTGAACACTGAAGCTTTCTTT
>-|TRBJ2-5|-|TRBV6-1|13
CATRREPQETQYF
TGTGCCACACGCCGGGAACCCCAAGAGACCCAGTACTTC
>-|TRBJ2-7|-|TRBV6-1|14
CASIRTATPYEQYF
TGTGCCAGCATAAGGACAGCGACCCCCTACGAGCAGTACTTC
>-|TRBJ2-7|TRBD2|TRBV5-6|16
CASSLSGTSVYYEQYF
TGTGCCAGCAGCTTGTCCGGGACTAGCGTTTACTACGAGCAGTACTTC
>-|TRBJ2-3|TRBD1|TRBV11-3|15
CASSWGQGSTDTQYF
TGTGCCAGCAGCTGGGGACAGGGCAGCACAGATACGCAGTATTTT
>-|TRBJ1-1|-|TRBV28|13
CASNPDGTFEAFF
TGTGCCAGCAACCCGGACGGTACTTTTGAAGCTTTCTTT
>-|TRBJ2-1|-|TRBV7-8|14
CASSLAGLANEQFF
TGTGCCAGCTCCCTAGCTGGACTGGCGAATGAGCAGTTCTTC
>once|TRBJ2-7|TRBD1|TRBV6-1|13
CASSVGTGYEQYF
TGTGCCAGCAGCGTGGGGACAGGCTACGAGCAGTACTTC
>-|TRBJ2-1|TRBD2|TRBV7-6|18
CASSLVGETSGSEVEQFF
TGTGCCAGCAGCTTAGTCGGAGAGACTAGCGGGAGCGAAGTTGAGCAGTTCTTC
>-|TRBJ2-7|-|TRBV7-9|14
CASSQVESTYEQYF
TGTGCCAGCAGCCAGGTAGAAAGTACCTACGAGCAGTACTTC
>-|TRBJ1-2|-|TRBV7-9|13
CASSLALMRGYTF
TGTGCCAGCAGCTTAGCTCTGATGCGCGGCTACACCTTC
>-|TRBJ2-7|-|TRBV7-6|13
CASSLVVGYEQYF
TGTGCCAGCAGCTTAGTTGTGGGTTACGAGCAGTACTTC
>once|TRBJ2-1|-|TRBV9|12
CASSSTLNEQFF
TGTGCCAGCAGCTCCACTCTGAATGAGCAGTTCTTC
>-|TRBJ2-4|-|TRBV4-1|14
CASSQVIAKNIQYF
TGCGCCAGCAGCCAAGTGATCGCGAAAAACATTCAGTACTTC
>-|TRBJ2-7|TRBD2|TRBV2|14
CASSVAGGSYEQYF
TGTGCCAGCAGTGTGGCGGGGGGGTCCTACGAGCAGTACTTC
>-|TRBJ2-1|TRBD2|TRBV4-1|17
CASSQGASGSSYNEQFF
TGCGCCAGCAGCCAAGGGGCCAGCGGGAGCTCCTACAATGAGCAGTTCTTC
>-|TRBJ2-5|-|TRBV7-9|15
CASGSRLGVQETQYF
TGTGCCAGCGGTTCCCGCCTAGGCGTCCAAGAGACCCAGTACTTC
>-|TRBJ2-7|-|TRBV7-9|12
CASSLGYYEQYF
TGTGCCAGCAGCTTGGGGTACTACGAGCAGTACTTC
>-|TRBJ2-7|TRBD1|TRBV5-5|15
CASSFYRTGIYEQYF
TGTGCCAGCAGCTTTTACCGGACAGGTATCTACGAGCAGTACTTC
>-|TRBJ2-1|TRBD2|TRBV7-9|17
CASSAGTMNYSYNEQFF
TGTGCCAGCAGCGCCGGGACTATGAACTACTCCTACAATGAGCAGTTCTTC
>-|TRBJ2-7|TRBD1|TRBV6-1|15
CATSETGTAYYEQYF
TGTGCCACCAGTGAAACCGGGACAGCCTACTACGAGCAGTACTTC
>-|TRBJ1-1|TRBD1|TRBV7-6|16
CASSLGAGGEDTEAFF
TGTGCCAGCAGCTTAGGGGCAGGGGGCGAAGACACTGAAGCTTTCTTT
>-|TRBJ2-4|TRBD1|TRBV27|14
CASSQDRGRNIQYF
TGTGCCAGCAGCCAGGACAGGGGGAGAAACATTCAGTACTTC
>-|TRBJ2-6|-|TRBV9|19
CASSAVEGAVNSGANVLTF
TGTGCCAGCAGCGCCGTGGAGGGGGCTGTCAATTCTGGGGCCAACGTCCTGACTTTC
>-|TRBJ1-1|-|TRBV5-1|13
CASSSGEGTEAFF
TGCGCCAGCAGCAGCGGTGAGGGAACTGAAGCTTTCTTT
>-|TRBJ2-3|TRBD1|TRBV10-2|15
CASTRQGFSTDTQYF
TGCGCCAGCACCCGACAGGGATTTTCCACAGATACGCAGTATTTT
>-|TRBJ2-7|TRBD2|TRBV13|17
CASSGVGGPLLGDEQYF
TGTGCCAGCAGCGGGGTGGGAGGGCCGCTACTCGGCGACGAGCAGTACTTC
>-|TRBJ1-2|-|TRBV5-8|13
CASSLGPNYGYTF
TGTGCCAGCAGCTTGGGGCCCAACTATGGCTACACCTTC
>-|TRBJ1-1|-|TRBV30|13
CAWSLLGGTEAFF
TGTGCCTGGAGTTTGCTTGGGGGAACTGAAGCTTTCTTT
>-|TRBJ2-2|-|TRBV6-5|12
CASSFNTGELFF
TGTGCCAGCAGTTTCAACACCGGGGAGCTGTTTTTT
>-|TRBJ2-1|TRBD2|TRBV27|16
CASSSGTSGANNEQFF
TGTGCCAGCAGTTCCGGGACTAGTGGCGCCAACAATGAGCAGTTCTTC